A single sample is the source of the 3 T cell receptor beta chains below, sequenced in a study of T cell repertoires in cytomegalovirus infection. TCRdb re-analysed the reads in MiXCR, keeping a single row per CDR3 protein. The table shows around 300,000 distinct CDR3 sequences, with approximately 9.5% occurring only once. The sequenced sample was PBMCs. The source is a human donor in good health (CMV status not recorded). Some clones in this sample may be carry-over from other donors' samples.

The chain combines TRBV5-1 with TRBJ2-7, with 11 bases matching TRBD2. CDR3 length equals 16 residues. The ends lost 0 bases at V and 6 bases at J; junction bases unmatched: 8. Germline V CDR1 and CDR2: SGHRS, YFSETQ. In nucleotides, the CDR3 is TGCGCCAGCAGCTTGGAGGTAGCGGGGGGGCTAGGCGAGCAGTACTTC. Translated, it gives CASSLEVAGGLGEQYF.

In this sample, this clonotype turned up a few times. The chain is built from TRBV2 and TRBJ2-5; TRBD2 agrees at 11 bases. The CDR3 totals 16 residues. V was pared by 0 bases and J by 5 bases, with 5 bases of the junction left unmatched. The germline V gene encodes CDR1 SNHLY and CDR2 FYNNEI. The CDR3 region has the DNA TGTGCCAGCAGTGAAGCGAGACTAGCGGGAATTGAGACCCAGTACTTC. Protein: CASSEARLAGIETQYF.

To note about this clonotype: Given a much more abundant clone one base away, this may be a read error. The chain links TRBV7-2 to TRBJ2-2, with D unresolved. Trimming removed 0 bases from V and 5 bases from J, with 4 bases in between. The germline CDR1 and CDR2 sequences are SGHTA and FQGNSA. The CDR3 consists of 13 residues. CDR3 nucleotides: TGTACCAGCAGCTTAGCTTTGACCGGGGAGCTGTTTTTT. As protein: CTSSLALTGELFF.